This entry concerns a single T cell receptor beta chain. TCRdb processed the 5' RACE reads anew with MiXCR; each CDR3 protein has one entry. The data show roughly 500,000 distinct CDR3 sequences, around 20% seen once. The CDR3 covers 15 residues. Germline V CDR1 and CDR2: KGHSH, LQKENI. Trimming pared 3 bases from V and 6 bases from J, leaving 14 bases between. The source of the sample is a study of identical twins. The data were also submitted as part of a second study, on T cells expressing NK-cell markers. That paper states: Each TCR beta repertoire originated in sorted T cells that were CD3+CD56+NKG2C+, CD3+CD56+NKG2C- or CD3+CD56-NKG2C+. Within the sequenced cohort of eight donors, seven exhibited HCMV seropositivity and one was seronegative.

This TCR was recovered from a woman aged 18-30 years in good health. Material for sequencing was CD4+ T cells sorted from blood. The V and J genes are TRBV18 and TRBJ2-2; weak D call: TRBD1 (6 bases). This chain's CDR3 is CASSPDRRRSGELFF. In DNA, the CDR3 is TGTGCCAGCTCACCGGACAGAAGGCGGTCCGGGGAGCTGTTTTTT. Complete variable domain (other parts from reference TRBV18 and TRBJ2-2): NAGVMQNPRHLVRRRGQEARLRCSPMKGHSHVYWYRQLPEEGLKFMVYLQKENIIDESGMPKERFSAEFPKEGPSILRIQQVVRGDSAAYFCASSPDRRRSGELFFGEGSRLTVL.